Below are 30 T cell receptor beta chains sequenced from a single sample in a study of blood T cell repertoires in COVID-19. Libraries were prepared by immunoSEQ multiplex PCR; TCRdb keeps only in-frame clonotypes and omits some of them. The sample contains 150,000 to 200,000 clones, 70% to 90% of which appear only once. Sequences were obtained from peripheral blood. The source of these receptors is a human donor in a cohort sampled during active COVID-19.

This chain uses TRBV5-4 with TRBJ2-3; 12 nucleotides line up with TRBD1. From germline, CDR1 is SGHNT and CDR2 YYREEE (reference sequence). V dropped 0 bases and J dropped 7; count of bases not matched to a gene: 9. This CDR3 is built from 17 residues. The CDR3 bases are TGTGCCAGCAGCTTGGGAGGGACAGGGGGCGAGCTATATACGCAGTATTTT. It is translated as CASSLGGTGGELYTQYF.

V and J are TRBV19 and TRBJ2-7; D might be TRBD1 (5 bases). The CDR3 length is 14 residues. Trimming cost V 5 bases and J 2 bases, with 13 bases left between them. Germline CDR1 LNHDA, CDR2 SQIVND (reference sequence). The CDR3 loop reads CASSPPGLPYEQYF. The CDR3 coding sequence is TGTGCCAGTAGTCCGCCAGGGTTACCCTACGAGCAGTACTTC.

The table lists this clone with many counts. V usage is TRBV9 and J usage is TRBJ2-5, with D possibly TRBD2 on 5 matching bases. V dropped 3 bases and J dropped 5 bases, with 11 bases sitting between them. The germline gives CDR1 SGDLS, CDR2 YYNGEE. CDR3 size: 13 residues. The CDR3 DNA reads TGTGCCAGCAGCGACGGGGTTCGGGAGACCCAGTACTTC. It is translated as CASSDGVRETQYF.

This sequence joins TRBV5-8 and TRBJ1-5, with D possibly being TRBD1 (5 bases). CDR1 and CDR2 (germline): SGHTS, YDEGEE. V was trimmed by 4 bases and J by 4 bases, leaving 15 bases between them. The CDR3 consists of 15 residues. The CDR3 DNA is TGTGCCAGCAGCCCAGGTGGACAAGGGAATCAGCCCCAGCATTTT. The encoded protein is CASSPGGQGNQPQHF.

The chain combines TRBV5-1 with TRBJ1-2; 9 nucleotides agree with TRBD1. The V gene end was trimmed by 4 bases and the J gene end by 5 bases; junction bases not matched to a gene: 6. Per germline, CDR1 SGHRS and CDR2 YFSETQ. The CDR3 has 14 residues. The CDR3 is CASSQGQGGYGYTF. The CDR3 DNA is TGCGCCAGCAGCCAGGGACAGGGAGGTTATGGCTACACCTTC.

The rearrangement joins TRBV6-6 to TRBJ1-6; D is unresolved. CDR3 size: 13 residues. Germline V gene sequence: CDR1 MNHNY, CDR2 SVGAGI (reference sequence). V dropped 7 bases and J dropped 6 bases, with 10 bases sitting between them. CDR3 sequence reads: CASTLVLNSPLHF. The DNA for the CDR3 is TGTGCCAGCACTCTTGTTCTTAATTCACCCCTCCACTTT.

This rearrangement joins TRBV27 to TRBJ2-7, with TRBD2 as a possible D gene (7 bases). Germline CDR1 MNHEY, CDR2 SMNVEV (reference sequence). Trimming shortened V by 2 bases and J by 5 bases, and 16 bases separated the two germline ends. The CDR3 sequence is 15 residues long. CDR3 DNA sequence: TGTGCCAGCAGTTTAATGCGGGGGCGGGGCCACGAGCAGTACTTC. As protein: CASSLMRGRGHEQYF.

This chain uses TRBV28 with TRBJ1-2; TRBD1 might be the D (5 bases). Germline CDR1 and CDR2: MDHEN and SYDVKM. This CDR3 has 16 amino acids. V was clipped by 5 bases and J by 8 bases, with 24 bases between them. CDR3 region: CASSPRLRQTAKGYTF. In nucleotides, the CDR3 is TGTGCCAGCAGTCCCCGCTTGAGGCAGACAGCGAAGGGCTACACCTTC.

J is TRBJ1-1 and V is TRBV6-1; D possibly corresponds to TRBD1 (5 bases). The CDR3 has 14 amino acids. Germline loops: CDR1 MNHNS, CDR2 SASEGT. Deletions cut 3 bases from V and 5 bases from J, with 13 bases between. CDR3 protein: CASSETRGRTEAFF. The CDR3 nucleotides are TGTGCCAGCAGTGAGACTAGGGGCCGGACTGAAGCTTTCTTT.

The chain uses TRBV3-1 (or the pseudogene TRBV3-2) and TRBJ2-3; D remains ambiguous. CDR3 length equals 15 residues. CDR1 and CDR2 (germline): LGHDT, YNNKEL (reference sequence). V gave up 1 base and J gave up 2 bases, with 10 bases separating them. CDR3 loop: CASSQGPSYTDTQYF. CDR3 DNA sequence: TGTGCCAGCAGCCAAGGGCCAAGTTACACAGATACGCAGTATTTT.

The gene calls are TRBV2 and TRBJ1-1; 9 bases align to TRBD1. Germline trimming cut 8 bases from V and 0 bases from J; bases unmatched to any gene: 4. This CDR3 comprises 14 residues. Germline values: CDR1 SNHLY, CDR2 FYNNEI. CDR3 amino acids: CASQQGALNTEAFF. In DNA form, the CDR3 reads TGTGCCAGCCAACAGGGGGCTCTGAACACTGAAGCTTTCTTT.

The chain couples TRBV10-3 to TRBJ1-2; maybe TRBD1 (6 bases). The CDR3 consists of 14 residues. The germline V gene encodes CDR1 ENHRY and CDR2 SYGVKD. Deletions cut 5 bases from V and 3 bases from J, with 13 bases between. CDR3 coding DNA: TGTGCCATCAGTAAGGGGGAAGAATACTATGGCTACACCTTC. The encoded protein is CAISKGEEYYGYTF.

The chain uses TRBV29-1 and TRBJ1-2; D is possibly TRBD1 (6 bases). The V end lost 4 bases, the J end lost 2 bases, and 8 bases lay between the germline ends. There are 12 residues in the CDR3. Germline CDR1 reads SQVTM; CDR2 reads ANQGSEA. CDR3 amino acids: CSVAGQNYGYTF. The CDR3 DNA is TGCAGCGTTGCCGGACAGAACTATGGCTACACCTTC.

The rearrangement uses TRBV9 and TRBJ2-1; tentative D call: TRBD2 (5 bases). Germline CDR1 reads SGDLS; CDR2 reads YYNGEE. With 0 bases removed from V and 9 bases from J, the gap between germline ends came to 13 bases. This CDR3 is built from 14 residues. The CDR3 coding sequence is TGTGCCAGCAGCGTAGGTTCTAGCCTTAGTGAGCAGTTCTTC. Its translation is CASSVGSSLSEQFF.

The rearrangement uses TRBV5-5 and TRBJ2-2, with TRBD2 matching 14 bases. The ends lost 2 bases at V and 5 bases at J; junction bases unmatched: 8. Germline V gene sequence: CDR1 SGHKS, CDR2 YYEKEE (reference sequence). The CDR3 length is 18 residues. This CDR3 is CASSFTPGTSGRTGELFF. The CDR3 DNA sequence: TGTGCCAGCAGCTTTACCCCCGGGACTAGCGGGAGAACCGGGGAGCTGTTTTTT.

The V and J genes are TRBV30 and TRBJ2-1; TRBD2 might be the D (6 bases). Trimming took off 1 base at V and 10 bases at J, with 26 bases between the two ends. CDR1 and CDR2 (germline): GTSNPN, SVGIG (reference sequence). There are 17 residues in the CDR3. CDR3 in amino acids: CAWSDQLAGTSGDEQFF. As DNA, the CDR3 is TGTGCCTGGAGTGACCAACTTGCGGGAACGTCTGGTGACGAGCAGTTCTTC.

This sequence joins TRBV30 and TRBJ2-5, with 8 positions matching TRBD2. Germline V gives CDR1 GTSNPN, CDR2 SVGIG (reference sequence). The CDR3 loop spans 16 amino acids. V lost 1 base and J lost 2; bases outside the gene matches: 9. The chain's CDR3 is CAWSGPAGEKQETQYF. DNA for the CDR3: TGTGCCTGGAGTGGACCAGCGGGAGAGAAACAAGAGACCCAGTACTTC.

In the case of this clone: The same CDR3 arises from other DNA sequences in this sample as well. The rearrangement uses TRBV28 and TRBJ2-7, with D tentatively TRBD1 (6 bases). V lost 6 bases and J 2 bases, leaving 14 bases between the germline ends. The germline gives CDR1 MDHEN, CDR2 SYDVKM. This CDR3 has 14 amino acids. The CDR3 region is CASSPGQGTYEQYF. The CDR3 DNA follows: TGTGCCAGCAGCCCGGGACAAGGGACCTACGAGCAGTACTTC.

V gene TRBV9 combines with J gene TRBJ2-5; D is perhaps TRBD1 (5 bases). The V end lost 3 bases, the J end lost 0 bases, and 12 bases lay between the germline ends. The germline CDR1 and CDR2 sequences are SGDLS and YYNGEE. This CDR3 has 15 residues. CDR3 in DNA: TGTGCCAGCAGCGCCTCATCAGGGTACCAAGAGACCCAGTACTTC. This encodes CASSASSGYQETQYF.

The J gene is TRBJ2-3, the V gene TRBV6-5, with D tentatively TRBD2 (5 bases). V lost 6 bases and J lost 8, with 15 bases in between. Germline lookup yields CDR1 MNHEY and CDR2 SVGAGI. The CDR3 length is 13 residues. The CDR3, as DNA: TGTGCCAGCAGCACCGAGGGAATCGGTACGCAGTATTTT. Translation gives CASSTEGIGTQYF.

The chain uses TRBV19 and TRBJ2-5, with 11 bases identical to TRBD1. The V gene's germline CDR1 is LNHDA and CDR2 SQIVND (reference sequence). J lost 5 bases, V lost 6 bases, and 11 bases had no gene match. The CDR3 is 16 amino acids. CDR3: CASSQLRDRGLETQYF. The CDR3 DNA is TGTGCCAGTAGCCAACTCCGGGACAGGGGGTTGGAGACCCAGTACTTC.

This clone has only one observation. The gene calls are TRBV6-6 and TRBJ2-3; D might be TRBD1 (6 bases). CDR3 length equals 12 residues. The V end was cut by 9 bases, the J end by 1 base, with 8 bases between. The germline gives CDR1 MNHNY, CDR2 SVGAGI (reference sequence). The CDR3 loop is CASEGGTDTQYF. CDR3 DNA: TGTGCCAGTGAGGGGGGCACAGATACGCAGTATTTT.

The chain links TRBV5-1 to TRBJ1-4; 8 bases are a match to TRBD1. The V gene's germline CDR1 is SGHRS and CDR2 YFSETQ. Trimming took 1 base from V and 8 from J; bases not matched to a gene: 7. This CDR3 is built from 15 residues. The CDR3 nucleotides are TGCGCCAGCAGCTTGTCAGGACAGGGCTTGGAAAAACTGTTTTTT. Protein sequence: CASSLSGQGLEKLFF.

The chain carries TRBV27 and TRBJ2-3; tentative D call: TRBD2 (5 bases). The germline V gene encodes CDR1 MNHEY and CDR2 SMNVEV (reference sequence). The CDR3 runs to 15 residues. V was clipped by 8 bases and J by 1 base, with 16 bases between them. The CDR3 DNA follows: TGTGCCAGCGGGAGACCAGCCCTGGGCACAGATACGCAGTATTTT. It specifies CASGRPALGTDTQYF.

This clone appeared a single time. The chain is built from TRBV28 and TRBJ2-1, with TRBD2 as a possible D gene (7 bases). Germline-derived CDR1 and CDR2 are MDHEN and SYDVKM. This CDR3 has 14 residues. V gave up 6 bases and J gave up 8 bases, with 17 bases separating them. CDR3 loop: CASRAWGGLDEQFF. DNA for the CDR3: TGTGCCAGCAGGGCGTGGGGGGGCCTGGATGAGCAGTTCTTC.

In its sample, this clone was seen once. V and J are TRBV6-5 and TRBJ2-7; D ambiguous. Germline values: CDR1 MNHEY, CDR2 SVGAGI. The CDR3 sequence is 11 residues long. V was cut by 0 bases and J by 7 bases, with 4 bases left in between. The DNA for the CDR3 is TGTGCCAGCAGTTACTCCCGGGAGCAGTACTTC. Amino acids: CASSYSREQYF.

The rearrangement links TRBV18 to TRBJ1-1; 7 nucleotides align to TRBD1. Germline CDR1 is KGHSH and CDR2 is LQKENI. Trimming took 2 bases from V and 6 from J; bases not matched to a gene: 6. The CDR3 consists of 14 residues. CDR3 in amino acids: CASSPKTGWAEAFF. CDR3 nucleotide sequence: TGTGCCAGCTCACCAAAGACAGGGTGGGCTGAAGCTTTCTTT.

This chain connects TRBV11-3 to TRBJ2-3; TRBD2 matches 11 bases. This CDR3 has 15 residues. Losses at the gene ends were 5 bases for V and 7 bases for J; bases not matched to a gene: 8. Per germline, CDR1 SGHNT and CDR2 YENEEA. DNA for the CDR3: TGTGCCAGCAGCCCCGGACTAGCGGGTCTTAATACGCAGTATTTT. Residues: CASSPGLAGLNTQYF.

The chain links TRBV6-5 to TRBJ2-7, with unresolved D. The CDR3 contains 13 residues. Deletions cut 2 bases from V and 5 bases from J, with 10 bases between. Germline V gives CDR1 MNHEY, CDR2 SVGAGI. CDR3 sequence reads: CASSYRTTDEQYF. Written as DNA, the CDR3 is TGTGCCAGCAGTTACCGTACTACCGACGAGCAGTACTTC.

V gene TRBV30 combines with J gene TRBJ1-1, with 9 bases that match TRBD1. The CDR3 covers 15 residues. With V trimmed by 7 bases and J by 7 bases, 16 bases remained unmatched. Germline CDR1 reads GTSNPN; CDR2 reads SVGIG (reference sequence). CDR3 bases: TGTGCCTCCTCTAAGCAAGGACAGGGGCGAATTGAAGCTTTCTTT. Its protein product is CASSKQGQGRIEAFF.